The clone carrying this T cell receptor beta chain was seen more than once but under ten times. The length of the CDR3 is 16 residues. Looked up from germline, CDR1 is SEHNR and CDR2 is FQNEAQ (reference sequence). V shed 4 bases and J shed 7 bases, with 19 bases lying between them. These data originate in a study of blood T cell repertoires in COVID-19. Assay used: immunoSEQ multiplex PCR; TCRdb lists only in-frame clones, some missing. Among more than 140,000 clones listed, about 90% were seen once. The source is a woman aged 60-75 years with acute or convalescent COVID-19. Specimen: peripheral blood. V gene TRBV7-9 combines with J gene TRBJ1-4; the D gene is possibly TRBD1 (5 bases). The CDR3 sequence: CASSSTGRRGGEKLFF. As DNA, the CDR3 is TGTGCCAGCAGCTCCACAGGACGGCGAGGCGGTGAAAAACTGTTTTTT.